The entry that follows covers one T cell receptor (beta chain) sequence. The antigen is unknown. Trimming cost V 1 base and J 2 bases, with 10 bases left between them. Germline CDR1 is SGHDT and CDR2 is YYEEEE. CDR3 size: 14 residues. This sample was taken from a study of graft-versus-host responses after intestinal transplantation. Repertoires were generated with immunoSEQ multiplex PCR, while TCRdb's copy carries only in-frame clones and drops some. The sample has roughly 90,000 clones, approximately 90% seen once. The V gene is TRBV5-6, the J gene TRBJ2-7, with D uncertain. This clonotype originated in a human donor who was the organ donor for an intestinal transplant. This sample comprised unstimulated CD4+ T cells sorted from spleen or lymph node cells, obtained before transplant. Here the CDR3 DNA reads TGTGCCAGCAGCTTGTTTAGTCCTCCCTACGAGCAGTACTTC. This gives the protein CASSLFSPPYEQYF.